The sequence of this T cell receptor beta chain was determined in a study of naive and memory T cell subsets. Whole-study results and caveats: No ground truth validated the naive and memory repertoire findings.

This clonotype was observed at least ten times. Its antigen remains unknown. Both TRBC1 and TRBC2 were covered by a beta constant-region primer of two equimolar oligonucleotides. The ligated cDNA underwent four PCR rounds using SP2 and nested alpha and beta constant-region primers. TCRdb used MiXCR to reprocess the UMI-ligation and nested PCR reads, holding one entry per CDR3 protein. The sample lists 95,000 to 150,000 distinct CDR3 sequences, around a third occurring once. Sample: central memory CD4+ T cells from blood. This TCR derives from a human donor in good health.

This CDR3 reads CASSLIAINTDTQYF. The DNA of the CDR3 is TGTGCCAGCAGCTTAATTGCCATAAACACAGATACGCAGTATTTT. The chain employs TRBV7-9 and TRBJ2-3; D gene unclear. V was pared by 2 bases and J by 2 bases, with 11 bases between. This CDR3 contains 15 residues. The V gene's germline CDR1 is SEHNR and CDR2 FQNEAQ (reference sequence). Full variable domain (missing parts from reference TRBV7-9 and TRBJ2-3): DTGVSQNPRHKITKRGQNVTFRCDPISEHNRLYWYRQTLGQGPEFLTYFQNEAQLEKSRLLSDRFSAERPKGSFSTLEIQRTEQGDSAMYLCASSLIAINTDTQYFGPGTRLTVL.